The clone carrying this T cell receptor beta chain was detected only a few times. The antigen remains undetermined. 60 Vbeta and 13 Jbeta primers were used in PCR. Some clones are missing from TCRdb's copy, which holds only in-frame ones; the method was immunoSEQ multiplex PCR. The sample holds approximately 150,000 clones, roughly 64% seen once. This entry comes from a study of cytomegalovirus exposure and HLA in healthy donors. Study-wide points: Several V segments, TRBV6-2 and TRBV6-3 among them, could not be told apart and were dropped. Association of a missense DCLRE1C variant with TCR beta V- and J-gene trimming was reported in a later analysis. Certain sequence variants were highly shared and formed a cluster, and this cluster was likely a sequencing artifact. Reported results showed that the classifier diagnosed cytomegalovirus status with high specificity and sensitivity.

Germline V gene data show CDR1 as MDHEN and CDR2 as SYDVKM. Trimming took 2 bases from V and 2 from J, leaving 9 bases between them. This CDR3 is 14 amino acids long. This rearrangement joins TRBV28 to TRBJ2-5; D unresolved. The receptor was derived from a woman in her twenties or thirties in good health and CMV-seropositive. Sequenced material: PBMCs. CDR3: CASSLRVQQETQYF. CDR3 nucleotide sequence: TGTGCCAGCAGTTTACGGGTCCAACAAGAGACCCAGTACTTC.